Listed below are T cell receptor beta chains from one sample, sequenced in a study of T cells of healthy individuals. MiXCR was run by TCRdb on the 5' RACE reads, yielding one entry per CDR3 protein. The repertoire holds around 100,000 distinct CDR3 sequences, with around 17% as singletons. The receptors were sampled from a human donor in good health. CDR3s include the opening cysteine and the closing phenylalanine or tryptophan. Fields, in order: J gene, clone size, D gene, V gene, CDR3 DNA, CDR3 protein. D genes are given only for firm matches. Expanded clones are given a class, and other clones once, few, many or no size at all.

J: TRBJ1-4
size: many
D: TRBD1
V: TRBV10-3
DNA: TGTGCCATCAGTGAGAACTACAGGGGTCTAGGGGAAAAACTGTTTTTT
CDR3: CAISENYRGLGEKLFF

J: TRBJ1-1
size: .
D: .
V: TRBV5-1
DNA: TGCGCCAGCAGCCCCTCCTCGGTGGGGTTAACTGAAGCTTTCTTT
CDR3: CASSPSSVGLTEAFF

J: TRBJ1-5
size: .
D: .
V: TRBV20-1
DNA: TGCAGTGCTCCCCGGAGACAGCTAAATCAGCCCCAGCATTTT
CDR3: CSAPRRQLNQPQHF

J: TRBJ1-1
size: many
D: TRBD1
V: TRBV6-1
DNA: TGTGCCAGCAGTGGACAGGGACATACTGAAGCTTTCTTT
CDR3: CASSGQGHTEAFF

J: TRBJ2-5
size: few
D: .
V: TRBV11-1
DNA: TGTGCCAGCAGTCCCGGGTGGACGGGAGAGACCCAGTACTTC
CDR3: CASSPGWTGETQYF

J: TRBJ2-2
size: many
D: .
V: TRBV12-3/TRBV12-4
DNA: TGTGCCAGCAGTTTGGCCGCTCCCGGGGAGCTGTTTTTT
CDR3: CASSLAAPGELFF

J: TRBJ2-2
size: .
D: .
V: TRBV28
DNA: TGTGCCACCAAGAGGGGAGACGGGGAGCTGTTTTTT
CDR3: CATKRGDGELFF

J: TRBJ2-5
size: many
D: .
V: TRBV10-3
DNA: TGTGCCATCAGTGAAGGGGAGACCCAGTACTTC
CDR3: CAISEGETQYF

J: TRBJ2-5
size: .
D: TRBD1
V: TRBV7-2
DNA: TGTGCCAGCAGCTCCGCTCGTACAGGGGGAGAGACCCAGTACTTC
CDR3: CASSSARTGGETQYF

J: TRBJ1-1
size: .
D: .
V: TRBV23-1
DNA: TGCGCCCGGATCGGGGACACTGAAGCTTTCTTT
CDR3: CARIGDTEAFF

J: TRBJ2-7
size: few
D: TRBD2
V: TRBV11-3
DNA: TGTGCCAGCAGCTTAGACCCTAGCGGGGCCTACGAGCAGTACTTC
CDR3: CASSLDPSGAYEQYF

J: TRBJ2-1
size: .
D: .
V: TRBV3-2
DNA: TGTGCCAGCAGCCAAGGGCCCCTGGGGTCTGAGCAGTTCTTC
CDR3: CASSQGPLGSEQFF

J: TRBJ2-1
size: .
D: TRBD1
V: TRBV30
DNA: TGTGCCTGGAGTAGGGGGACAGCCGGGGTTACTGAGCAGTTCTTC
CDR3: CAWSRGTAGVTEQFF

J: TRBJ2-2
size: .
D: .
V: TRBV6-5
DNA: TGTGCCAGCAGTGCTTCTTTCCGCGGAATGAACACCGGGGAGCTGTTTTTT
CDR3: CASSASFRGMNTGELFF

J: TRBJ1-1
size: few
D: .
V: TRBV20-1
DNA: TGCAGGGGAACTACAGGCGCGAACACTGAAGCTTTCTTT
CDR3: CRGTTGANTEAFF

J: TRBJ1-6
size: .
D: .
V: TRBV6-1
DNA: TGTGCCAGCAGTGTTTTTGGAGACCGCTCACCCCTCCACTTT
CDR3: CASSVFGDRSPLHF

J: TRBJ2-3
size: many
D: .
V: TRBV4-1
DNA: TGCGCCAGCAGCCAAGGGACACTCACAGATACGCAGTATTTT
CDR3: CASSQGTLTDTQYF

J: TRBJ2-7
size: many
D: .
V: TRBV3-1
DNA: TGTGCCAGCAGCCAAGGACCCGTCTTGGGCGAGCAGTACTTC
CDR3: CASSQGPVLGEQYF

J: TRBJ1-1
size: many
D: .
V: TRBV28
DNA: TGTGCCAGCAGTAGATCCCCGGGACGATCCACTGAAGCTTTCTTT
CDR3: CASSRSPGRSTEAFF

J: TRBJ2-7
size: few
D: .
V: TRBV12-3/TRBV12-4
DNA: TGTGCCAGCAGTTTACGACAGGTAGCCATCTACGAGCAGTACTTC
CDR3: CASSLRQVAIYEQYF

J: TRBJ2-1
size: many
D: TRBD2
V: TRBV20-1
DNA: TGCAGTGATACTAGCGGCATCAACAATGAGCAGTTCTTC
CDR3: CSDTSGINNEQFF

J: TRBJ1-1
size: once
D: .
V: TRBV7-3
DNA: TGTGCCAGCAGCTTAACCTCTAGGAACACTGAAGCTTTCTTT
CDR3: CASSLTSRNTEAFF

J: TRBJ1-5
size: .
D: .
V: TRBV24-1
DNA: TGTGCCACCAGTGATTTAGAGCAGCCCCAGCATTTT
CDR3: CATSDLEQPQHF

J: TRBJ1-5
size: .
D: .
V: TRBV4-3
DNA: TGCGCCAGCAGCCCCGACCCGACGGGGCAGCCCCAGCATTTT
CDR3: CASSPDPTGQPQHF

J: TRBJ2-7
size: few
D: TRBD1
V: TRBV24-1
DNA: TGTGCCACCAGTTCTAGACAGGGGCGGGCCTACGAGCAGTACTTC
CDR3: CATSSRQGRAYEQYF

J: TRBJ1-5
size: few
D: .
V: TRBV2
DNA: TGTGCCAGCAGTCACGTTGTAGGTACCAATCAGCCCCAGCATTTT
CDR3: CASSHVVGTNQPQHF

J: TRBJ2-5
size: .
D: TRBD2
V: TRBV4-1
DNA: TGCGCCAGCAGCCAGGGACCCCGGACTAGCGGGGGGATCGAGACCCAGTACTTC
CDR3: CASSQGPRTSGGIETQYF

J: TRBJ2-1
size: few
D: TRBD2
V: TRBV6-5
DNA: TGTGCCAGCAGTCGACAGAGCGGGAGAAAGCTTGAGCAGTTCTTC
CDR3: CASSRQSGRKLEQFF

J: TRBJ2-2
size: .
D: .
V: TRBV28
DNA: TGTGCCAGCAGCTCGGGGCAGAAACTCACCGGGGAGCTGTTTTTT
CDR3: CASSSGQKLTGELFF

J: TRBJ2-7
size: few
D: .
V: TRBV4-2
DNA: TGTGCCAGCAGCCAAGAGGGTGGGATCTTCGAAGAGCAGTACTTC
CDR3: CASSQEGGIFEEQYF

J: TRBJ2-1
size: .
D: .
V: TRBV5-1
DNA: TGCGCCAGCCGCTATAGGTTTTACAATGAGCAGTTCTTC
CDR3: CASRYRFYNEQFF

J: TRBJ2-7
size: .
D: .
V: TRBV28
DNA: TGTGCCAGCACCCGCAGGGCCCCCTACGAGCAGTACTTC
CDR3: CASTRRAPYEQYF

J: TRBJ2-5
size: few
D: .
V: TRBV9
DNA: TGTGCCAGCAGCGGTGGGGGGGCAGGAGAGACCCAGTACTTC
CDR3: CASSGGGAGETQYF

J: TRBJ1-5
size: .
D: TRBD1
V: TRBV6-2/TRBV6-3
DNA: TGTGCCAGCAGTTATACAGGGGGCGGCAATCAGCCCCAGCATTTT
CDR3: CASSYTGGGNQPQHF

J: TRBJ1-5
size: few
D: .
V: TRBV5-1
DNA: TGCGCCAGGATAAACAGTTCCCGGTCATATTGCAATCAGCCCCAGCATTTT
CDR3: CARINSSRSYCNQPQHF

J: TRBJ2-5
size: few
D: .
V: TRBV28
DNA: TGTGCCAGCAGTCTCGGGGGCCTGACTGCCGAGACCCAGTACTTC
CDR3: CASSLGGLTAETQYF

J: TRBJ2-3
size: .
D: .
V: TRBV10-3
DNA: TGTGCCATCAGTGAAAGTCGGACAGAGACAGATACGCAGTATTTT
CDR3: CAISESRTETDTQYF

J: TRBJ2-3
size: .
D: TRBD2
V: TRBV10-3
DNA: TGTGCCATCGCACGGTCGGTAGCGGGAGGGGGTAAGGATACGCAGTATTTT
CDR3: CAIARSVAGGGKDTQYF

J: TRBJ2-7
size: .
D: TRBD1
V: TRBV27
DNA: TGTGCCAGCAGTCCCCAGGGGGCGGGTTACGAGCAGTACTTC
CDR3: CASSPQGAGYEQYF

J: TRBJ2-3
size: .
D: .
V: TRBV5-1
DNA: TGCGCCAGCCTCCTTAGCCATCCTAGCACAGATACGCAGTATTTT
CDR3: CASLLSHPSTDTQYF